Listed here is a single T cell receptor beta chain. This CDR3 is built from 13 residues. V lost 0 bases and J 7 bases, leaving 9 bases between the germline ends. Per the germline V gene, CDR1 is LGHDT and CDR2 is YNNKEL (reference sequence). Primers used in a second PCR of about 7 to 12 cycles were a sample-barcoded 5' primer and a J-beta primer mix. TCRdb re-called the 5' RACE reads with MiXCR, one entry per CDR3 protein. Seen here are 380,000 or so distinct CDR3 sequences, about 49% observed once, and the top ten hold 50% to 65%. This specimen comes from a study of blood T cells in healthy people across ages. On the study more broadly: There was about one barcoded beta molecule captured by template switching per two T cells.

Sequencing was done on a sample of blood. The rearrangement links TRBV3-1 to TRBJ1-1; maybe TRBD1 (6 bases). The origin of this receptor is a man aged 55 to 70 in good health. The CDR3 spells CASSQEGHGEAFF. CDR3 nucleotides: TGTGCCAGCAGCCAAGAGGGACACGGTGAAGCTTTCTTT.